This TCR beta chain was documented in a study of T cell responses to AZD1222 COVID-19 vaccine. Second-dose recipients at about 4 or about 12 weeks were treated as one pooled group. The CDR3 loop spans 15 amino acids. Germline V gene lookup returns CDR1 SGHRS and CDR2 YFSETQ. After removal of 0 bases from V and 0 bases from J, the junction contained 1 base not matched to a gene. Measured with immunoSEQ multiplex PCR; TCRdb has only the in-frame clones, and not every one. The sample includes about 130,000 clones, about 85% of them seen just once. The sequence was obtained from an adult who received the AZD1222 COVID-19 vaccine. The sample consisted of peripheral blood, taken 28 days after the second AZD1222 dose. V and J are TRBV5-1 and TRBJ2-3; 7 bases match TRBD2. CDR3 in amino acids: CASSLDGGSTDTQYF. The CDR3 DNA is TGCGCCAGCAGCTTGGACGGGGGGAGCACAGATACGCAGTATTTT. The whole variable domain, remainder taken from reference TRBV5-1 and TRBJ2-3, is KAGVTQTPRYLIKTRGQQVTLSCSPISGHRSVSWYQQTPGQGLQFLFEYFSETQRNKGNFPGRFSGRQFSNSRSEMNVSTLELGDSALYLCASSLDGGSTDTQYFGPGTRLTVL.